Listed below are T cell receptor beta chains from one sample, sequenced in a study of CXCR3-negative and CXCR3-positive naive CD8 T cells. Each CDR3 protein gets one entry in TCRdb, which reprocessed the 5' RACE reads and gives no DNA. The sample features 120,000 to 150,000 distinct CDR3 sequences, with over 0.25% in its top ten. Sequenced material: naive CXCR3+ CD8+ T cells from blood. The receptor source for this set is a human donor in good health. Some clones in this sample may be carry-over from other donors' samples. The CDR3 runs from the conserved cysteine through the conserved F or W. Each record gives: J gene, V gene, CDR3 protein.

>TRBJ1-1|TRBV29-1
CSVEELGEGTEAFF
>TRBJ2-2|TRBV5-4
CASSLVPGAANTGELFF
>TRBJ1-1|TRBV5-1
CASSLGQGVVAFF
>TRBJ1-2|TRBV6-2/TRBV6-3
CASSYGVTNYGYTF
>TRBJ1-2|TRBV9
CASSLWDREQNYGYTF
>TRBJ2-7|TRBV5-1
CASSAGARVYEQYF
>TRBJ1-1|TRBV5-4
CASSLDRTTEAFF
>TRBJ2-1|TRBV28
CASRGTNTYNEQFF
>TRBJ2-2|TRBV7-9
CASSFLLNTGELFF
>TRBJ2-2|TRBV12-3/TRBV12-4
CASSSRYAGELFF
>TRBJ1-2|TRBV12-5
CASGYGGETSPANYGYPF
>TRBJ1-1|TRBV28
CASREDHTEAFF
>TRBJ2-4|TRBV28
CASSPAPGQENIQYF
>TRBJ2-3|TRBV7-9
CASSPILDTQYF
>TRBJ2-7|TRBV7-9
CASSFAAYEQYF
>TRBJ1-2|TRBV28
CASSLPGGYTF
>TRBJ2-1|TRBV4-3
CASSQDRGADYNEQFF
>TRBJ2-2|TRBV19
CASSLGQGITGELFF
>TRBJ2-7|TRBV5-6
CASTDRVEQYF
>TRBJ2-7|TRBV7-8
CASGGISYEQYF
>TRBJ2-1|TRBV4-3
CASSPGDPASSYNEQFF
>TRBJ2-1|TRBV10-1
CASSAGNEQFF
>TRBJ1-3|TRBV6-4
CASTGGVLPTSGNTIYF
>TRBJ2-1|TRBV3-1
CASSLEDLADPGLGAPGEQFF
>TRBJ1-2|TRBV5-1
CASRPGITDYGYTF
>TRBJ2-2|TRBV5-1
CAIATGTGELFF
>TRBJ2-1|TRBV9
CASSEPRTSLSEQFF
>TRBJ2-3|TRBV11-2
CASSPEGNTQYF
>TRBJ2-1|TRBV3-1
CASSLRTSGGTYNEQFF
>TRBJ1-1|TRBV28
CASSLAFQNTEAFF
>TRBJ2-5|TRBV7-9
CASSTPGLAIQETQYF
>TRBJ2-1|TRBV28
CASSLPLAGVAFEQFF
>TRBJ2-5|TRBV11-2
CASSLDRGPAQTQYF
>TRBJ1-1|TRBV12-3/TRBV12-4
CASSSSGGTEAFF
>TRBJ2-7|TRBV7-9
CASSFDTEQYF
>TRBJ1-1|TRBV29-1
CSVEFGGAVGTEAFF
>TRBJ2-1|TRBV25-1
CASSEADRIYNEQFF
>TRBJ2-1|TRBV5-4
CASSPPWASVYNEQFF
>TRBJ2-3|TRBV7-6
CASSLVAGRTDTQYF
>TRBJ1-2|TRBV7-9
CASSLDPRRYTF
>TRBJ2-7|TRBV29-1
CSVEVGTGYSRGEQYF
>TRBJ1-1|TRBV11-2
CASSFGQLNTEAFF
>TRBJ1-2|TRBV29-1
CSVEEYDSYGYTF
>TRBJ2-7|TRBV20-1
CSASSTGPPTYEQYF
>TRBJ2-7|TRBV29-1
CSVALTGSHEQYF
>TRBJ2-2|TRBV3-1
CASSQDPSGYTGELFF
>TRBJ2-1|TRBV7-8
CASSPSGPYNEQFF
>TRBJ1-4|TRBV29-1
CSVVAGDGKLFF
>TRBJ1-1|TRBV27
CASIPGLGQIAFF
>TRBJ1-2|TRBV6-6
CASRTYYGYTF
>TRBJ1-1|TRBV7-9
CASSLATGTGRTEAFF
>TRBJ2-3|TRBV28
CASTLGLAGETDTQYF
>TRBJ1-2|TRBV4-2
CASSQDEGADYGYTF
>TRBJ1-3|TRBV7-2
CASSPPGREAGNTIYF
>TRBJ2-7|TRBV7-9
CASSPDLQSFPYEQYF
>TRBJ1-5|TRBV19
CASSRAYSNQPQHF